This is a list of T cell receptor beta chains from one sample in a study of CD8+ T cells in alopecia areata. Clones were read by immunoSEQ multiplex PCR, and TCRdb kept only the in-frame ones, dropping some. The sample records about 180,000 clones, approximately 65% being singletons. The source material was CD8+ T cells sorted from blood, sampled at week 0. Receptors were obtained from a human donor with alopecia areata. Both conserved end residues are part of each CDR3. The order of the fields is clone size, D gene, J gene, V gene, CDR3 DNA, CDR3 protein. D genes are given only for firm matches. The size entry is marked missing in some rows and otherwise reads once, few, many or a size class.

abundance: few; d_gene: TRBD2; j_gene: TRBJ2-6; v_gene: TRBV2; CDR3nt: TGTGCCAGCAGTGAATTCAGCGGGGAGTCTGGGGCCAACGTCCTGACTTTC; CDR3aa: CASSEFSGESGANVLTF
abundance: few; d_gene: -; j_gene: TRBJ2-7; v_gene: TRBV7-9; CDR3nt: TGTGCCAGCAGCTTAGGATCAGGGTACGAGCAGTACTTC; CDR3aa: CASSLGSGYEQYF
abundance: -; d_gene: TRBD1; j_gene: TRBJ1-6; v_gene: TRBV27; CDR3nt: TGTGCCAGCAGTCCCACAGGGGGTGGATCACCCCTCCACTTT; CDR3aa: CASSPTGGGSPLHF
abundance: few; d_gene: -; j_gene: TRBJ1-5; v_gene: TRBV6-5; CDR3nt: TGTGCCAGCAGTTACGGCCGGGGGCAGCCCCAGCATTTT; CDR3aa: CASSYGRGQPQHF
abundance: -; d_gene: -; j_gene: TRBJ2-3; v_gene: TRBV7-9; CDR3nt: TGTGCCAGCAGCTCCAATACAGATACGCAGTATTTT; CDR3aa: CASSSNTDTQYF
abundance: -; d_gene: -; j_gene: TRBJ2-4; v_gene: TRBV4-1; CDR3nt: TGCGCCAGCAGCCGATCAGCCAAAAACATTCAGTACTTC; CDR3aa: CASSRSAKNIQYF
abundance: -; d_gene: -; j_gene: TRBJ2-6; v_gene: TRBV7-9; CDR3nt: TGTGCCAGCAGCTTCCGGGCGGCCACTGGGGCCAACGTCCTGACTTTC; CDR3aa: CASSFRAATGANVLTF
abundance: -; d_gene: -; j_gene: TRBJ1-1; v_gene: TRBV6-1; CDR3nt: TGTGCCAGCAGCCTACCACCCGGGGCGAACACTGAAGCTTTCTTT; CDR3aa: CASSLPPGANTEAFF
abundance: -; d_gene: TRBD1; j_gene: TRBJ1-2; v_gene: TRBV27; CDR3nt: TGTGCCAGCAGTCCCCCGGGACAGCAGTATGGCTACACCTTC; CDR3aa: CASSPPGQQYGYTF
abundance: -; d_gene: -; j_gene: TRBJ1-6; v_gene: TRBV5-1; CDR3nt: TGCGCCAGCAGCTTGTTCCACAGCAGAGTCCGTCCGAATTCACCCCTCCACTTT; CDR3aa: CASSLFHSRVRPNSPLHF
abundance: -; d_gene: -; j_gene: TRBJ2-3; v_gene: TRBV4-1; CDR3nt: TGCGCCAGCAGCCAACCTTGGGGGGCCGGGGGGAGCACAGATACGCAGTATTTT; CDR3aa: CASSQPWGAGGSTDTQYF
abundance: -; d_gene: TRBD2; j_gene: TRBJ2-3; v_gene: TRBV7-3; CDR3nt: TGTGCCAGCAGCGCAACTAGCGGGGGGGCCAAAGATACGCAGTATTTT; CDR3aa: CASSATSGGAKDTQYF
abundance: -; d_gene: TRBD2; j_gene: TRBJ2-7; v_gene: TRBV7-7; CDR3nt: TGTGCTAGCAGCCCTGGGACTAGGAACTCCTACGAGCAGTACTTC; CDR3aa: CASSPGTRNSYEQYF
abundance: few; d_gene: TRBD1; j_gene: TRBJ2-3; v_gene: TRBV6-5; CDR3nt: TGTGCCAGCAGTTGGACAGGGGGCGCATCAGATACGCAGTATTTT; CDR3aa: CASSWTGGASDTQYF
abundance: -; d_gene: TRBD1; j_gene: TRBJ1-1; v_gene: TRBV29-1; CDR3nt: TGCAGCGTCAATGGACAGGGTATTGGCACTGAAGCTTTCTTT; CDR3aa: CSVNGQGIGTEAFF
abundance: -; d_gene: -; j_gene: TRBJ2-7; v_gene: TRBV27; CDR3nt: TGTGCCAGCAGTTGGCAGGGTGTCAACGAGCAGTACTTC; CDR3aa: CASSWQGVNEQYF
abundance: -; d_gene: TRBD1; j_gene: TRBJ2-7; v_gene: TRBV14; CDR3nt: TGTGCCAGCAGCCTCAGGGGGCGCGTTTACGAGCAGTACTTC; CDR3aa: CASSLRGRVYEQYF
abundance: few; d_gene: TRBD1; j_gene: TRBJ1-1; v_gene: TRBV19; CDR3nt: TGTGCCAGCAGACAGGGATACACTGAAGCTTTCTTT; CDR3aa: CASRQGYTEAFF
abundance: -; d_gene: TRBD1; j_gene: TRBJ2-7; v_gene: TRBV29-1; CDR3nt: TGCAGCGCCCTGACAGGGCCCTACGAGCAGTACTTC; CDR3aa: CSALTGPYEQYF
abundance: once; d_gene: -; j_gene: TRBJ1-1; v_gene: TRBV5-1; CDR3nt: TGCGCCAGCAGCTTGGCACCGAACACTGAAGCTTTCTTT; CDR3aa: CASSLAPNTEAFF
abundance: -; d_gene: -; j_gene: TRBJ1-6; v_gene: TRBV7-9; CDR3nt: TGTGCCAGCAGCTTGATCAGCCCGAGCTCCTATAATTCACCCCTCCACTTT; CDR3aa: CASSLISPSSYNSPLHF
abundance: once; d_gene: -; j_gene: TRBJ2-7; v_gene: TRBV10-3; CDR3nt: TGTGCCATCAGGACGGGGAAGTCCTACGAGCAGTACTTC; CDR3aa: CAIRTGKSYEQYF
abundance: few; d_gene: -; j_gene: TRBJ1-1; v_gene: TRBV9; CDR3nt: TGTGCCAGCAGCGCGCCCAGCGGGAAGAACACTGAAGCTTTCTTT; CDR3aa: CASSAPSGKNTEAFF
abundance: -; d_gene: TRBD1; j_gene: TRBJ1-6; v_gene: TRBV15; CDR3nt: TGTGCCACCAGCAGCCGGGACAGTAATTCACCCCTCCACTTT; CDR3aa: CATSSRDSNSPLHF
abundance: -; d_gene: TRBD1; j_gene: TRBJ1-2; v_gene: TRBV27; CDR3nt: TGTGCCAGCAGACTAGGGACAGACGACCGACCACTCTCCCATGGCTACACCTTC; CDR3aa: CASRLGTDDRPLSHGYTF
abundance: -; d_gene: TRBD1; j_gene: TRBJ2-1; v_gene: TRBV7-6; CDR3nt: TGTGCCAGCAGCTTAGACACAGGGGCGACCCCAGGCAATGAGCAGTTCTTC; CDR3aa: CASSLDTGATPGNEQFF
abundance: -; d_gene: -; j_gene: TRBJ1-1; v_gene: TRBV29-1; CDR3nt: TGCAGCGTTGGCCTTTACACTGAAGCTTTCTTT; CDR3aa: CSVGLYTEAFF
abundance: -; d_gene: -; j_gene: TRBJ2-7; v_gene: TRBV6-8; CDR3nt: TGTGCCAGCAGTCAACACGATCCCCCGACTAGGCCAAGGGGGTACGAGCAGTACTTC; CDR3aa: CASSQHDPPTRPRGYEQYF
abundance: -; d_gene: TRBD2; j_gene: TRBJ2-5; v_gene: TRBV18; CDR3nt: TGTGCCAGCTCACCACCGGGAGGGTACCAAGAGACCCAGTACTTC; CDR3aa: CASSPPGGYQETQYF
abundance: -; d_gene: -; j_gene: TRBJ2-7; v_gene: TRBV15; CDR3nt: TGTGCCACCAGCAGAGGTTACGAGCAGTACTTC; CDR3aa: CATSRGYEQYF
abundance: -; d_gene: TRBD1; j_gene: TRBJ1-1; v_gene: TRBV30; CDR3nt: TGTGCCTGGAGTGTACGACAGGGCGAAACTGAAGCTTTCTTT; CDR3aa: CAWSVRQGETEAFF
abundance: -; d_gene: TRBD1; j_gene: TRBJ2-7; v_gene: TRBV10-3; CDR3nt: TGTGCCATCAGTTGGACAGGGAGCTCCTACGAGCAGTACTTC; CDR3aa: CAISWTGSSYEQYF
abundance: -; d_gene: -; j_gene: TRBJ1-2; v_gene: TRBV6-1; CDR3nt: TGTGCCAGCAGTGATATGGGGACGTACTATGGCTACACCTTC; CDR3aa: CASSDMGTYYGYTF
abundance: -; d_gene: -; j_gene: TRBJ1-1; v_gene: TRBV9; CDR3nt: TGTGCCAGCAGCGCCTTAAGGGCAGATCCTGAAGCTTTCTTT; CDR3aa: CASSALRADPEAFF
abundance: -; d_gene: -; j_gene: TRBJ2-1; v_gene: TRBV29-1; CDR3nt: TGCAGCGCCGAGGGCCTTCACTCCTACAATGAGCAGTTCTTC; CDR3aa: CSAEGLHSYNEQFF
abundance: -; d_gene: -; j_gene: TRBJ2-3; v_gene: TRBV20-1; CDR3nt: TGCAGTGCAACCGCCGATACGCAGTATTTT; CDR3aa: CSATADTQYF
abundance: -; d_gene: TRBD1; j_gene: TRBJ1-1; v_gene: TRBV10-3; CDR3nt: TGTGCCATCAGGGACAGGGCAGTGGTGAGCACTGAAGCTTTCTTT; CDR3aa: CAIRDRAVVSTEAFF
abundance: -; d_gene: -; j_gene: TRBJ2-7; v_gene: TRBV7-9; CDR3nt: TGTGCCAGCAGCCTCCTTATTGGCAGCGCGGGGGAGCAGTACTTC; CDR3aa: CASSLLIGSAGEQYF